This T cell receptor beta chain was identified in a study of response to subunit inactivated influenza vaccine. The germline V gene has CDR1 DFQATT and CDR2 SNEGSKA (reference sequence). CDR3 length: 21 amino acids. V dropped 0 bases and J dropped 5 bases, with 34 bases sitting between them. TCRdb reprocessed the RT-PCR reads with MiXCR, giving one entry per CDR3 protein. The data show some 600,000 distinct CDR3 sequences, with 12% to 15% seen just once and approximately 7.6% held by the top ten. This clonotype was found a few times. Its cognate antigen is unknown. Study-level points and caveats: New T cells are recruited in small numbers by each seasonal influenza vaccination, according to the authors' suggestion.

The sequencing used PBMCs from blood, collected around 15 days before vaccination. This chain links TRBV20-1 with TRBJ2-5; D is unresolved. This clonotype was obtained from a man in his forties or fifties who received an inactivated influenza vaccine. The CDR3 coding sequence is TGCAGTGCTAGAGACGGCGCAATTTTTTCCGCTTCCCTATTAATTTTGGAGACCCAGTACTTC. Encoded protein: CSARDGAIFSASLLILETQYF.